The present T cell receptor (beta chain) was sequenced within a study of OX40 agonist ivuxolimab in advanced cancers. Drawing of blood for sampling happened at baseline, at cycle 4 day 1, and at cycle 7 day 1. The CDR3 is 13 residues long. Germline loops: CDR1 MDHEN, CDR2 SYDVKM. V shed 5 bases and J shed 6 bases, with 13 bases lying between them. Clones were sequenced by immunoSEQ multiplex PCR, and TCRdb holds only the in-frame ones, with some missing. The sample comprises 70,000 to 95,000 clones, roughly four fifths of which are singletons, and 6% to 8% rests with the top ten. The source is an adult with an advanced solid tumor such as melanoma, head and neck, liver or kidney cancer. The sample consisted of CD4+ or CD8+ T cells sorted from blood, taken in a trial of the OX40 agonist ivuxolimab. The chain couples TRBV28 to TRBJ1-1, with D uncertain. The CDR3 bases are TGTGCCAGCAGTAACATCCCCGGGGCTGAAGCTTTCTTT. Translated, it gives CASSNIPGAEAFF.